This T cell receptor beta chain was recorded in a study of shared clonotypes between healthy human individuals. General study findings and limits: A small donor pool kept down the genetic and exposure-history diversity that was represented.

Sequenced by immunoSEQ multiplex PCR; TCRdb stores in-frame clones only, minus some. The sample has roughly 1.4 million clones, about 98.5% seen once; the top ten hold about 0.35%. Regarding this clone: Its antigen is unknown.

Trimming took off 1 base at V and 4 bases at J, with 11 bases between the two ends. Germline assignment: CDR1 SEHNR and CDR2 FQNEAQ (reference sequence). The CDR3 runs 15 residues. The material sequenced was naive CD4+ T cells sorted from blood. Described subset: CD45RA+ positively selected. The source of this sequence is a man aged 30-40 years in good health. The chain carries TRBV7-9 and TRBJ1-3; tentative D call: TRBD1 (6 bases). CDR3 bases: TGTGCCAGCAGCTTAGTTTCAGGGGCAGGAAACACCATATATTTT. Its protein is CASSLVSGAGNTIYF. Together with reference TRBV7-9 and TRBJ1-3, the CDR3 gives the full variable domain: DTGVSQNPRHKITKRGQNVTFRCDPISEHNRLYWYRQTLGQGPEFLTYFQNEAQLEKSRLLSDRFSAERPKGSFSTLEIQRTEQGDSAMYLCASSLVSGAGNTIYFGEGSWLTVV.